A selection of T cell receptor beta chains follows, all from one sample in a study of blood T cell repertoires in COVID-19. Profiling relied on immunoSEQ multiplex PCR, and the TCRdb table lists in-frame clones only, not all of them. The top ten hold approximately 4.9% of the sample, which has roughly 250,000 clones, roughly 82% seen once. Sequencing was carried out using peripheral blood. The source of these receptors is a woman older than 75 with active or convalescent COVID-19. The CDR3 runs from the conserved cysteine through the conserved F or W. D genes are given only for firm matches. Clone size is given for some rows only: seen once, a few or many times, or a class if the clone is expanded.

v_gene	abundance	d_gene	j_gene	CDR3aa	CDR3nt
TRBV9	once	-	TRBJ1-1	CASSVGADNTEAFF	TGTGCCAGCAGCGTAGGGGCAGACAATACTGAAGCTTTCTTT
TRBV9	-	TRBD2	TRBJ2-1	CASSLAGVYNEQFF	TGTGCCAGCAGTTTAGCGGGGGTATACAATGAGCAGTTCTTC
TRBV27	-	TRBD2	TRBJ2-1	CASSLTSGTYNEQFF	TGTGCCAGCAGTTTAACTAGCGGCACATACAATGAGCAGTTCTTC
TRBV11-3	few	TRBD2	TRBJ2-1	CASSLGLAGGLNEQFF	TGTGCCAGCAGCTTAGGCCTAGCGGGGGGGCTGAATGAGCAGTTCTTC
TRBV5-1	-	-	TRBJ2-5	CASSLETANQETQYF	TGCGCCAGCAGCTTGGAAACAGCCAACCAAGAGACCCAGTACTTC
TRBV6-4	-	TRBD1	TRBJ2-1	CASSRQGNYNEQFF	TGTGCCAGCAGTCGACAGGGAAACTACAATGAGCAGTTCTTC
TRBV6-5	-	-	TRBJ2-7	CASSPALTYEQYF	TGTGCCAGCAGCCCAGCGTTAACCTACGAGCAGTACTTC
TRBV29-1	few	-	TRBJ2-2	CSAQVNTGELFF	TGCAGCGCCCAGGTTAACACCGGGGAGCTGTTTTTT
TRBV10-3	-	TRBD2	TRBJ2-2	CAISEWTSGSALDRTGELFF	TGTGCCATCAGTGAGTGGACTAGCGGGAGCGCTCTAGATCGGACCGGGGAGCTGTTTTTT
TRBV18	-	TRBD1	TRBJ1-5	CASSSTGGTGGNQPQHF	TGTGCCAGCTCATCCACAGGCGGGACAGGGGGCAATCAGCCCCAGCATTTT
TRBV4-2	-	TRBD1	TRBJ1-6	CASSPERTGGNSPLHF	TGTGCCAGCAGCCCCGAACGGACAGGGGGCAATTCACCCCTCCACTTT
TRBV10-3	-	TRBD1	TRBJ1-4	CAISEETGGNEKLFF	TGTGCCATCAGTGAGGAGACAGGGGGTAATGAAAAACTGTTTTTT
TRBV18	-	-	TRBJ1-1	CASSPPFGAGTEAFF	TGTGCCAGCTCACCACCTTTTGGGGCTGGGACTGAAGCTTTCTTT
TRBV5-1	-	TRBD2	TRBJ2-5	CASSLTSGTPETQYF	TGCGCCAGCAGCTTGACTAGCGGGACTCCAGAGACCCAGTACTTC
TRBV4-1	-	TRBD2	TRBJ2-1	CASSQGIAGGSYNEQFF	TGCGCCAGCAGCCAAGGAATAGCGGGAGGGTCCTACAATGAGCAGTTCTTC
TRBV6-4	-	TRBD2	TRBJ2-7	CASSEGGSAHEQYF	TGTGCCAGCAGTGAGGGCGGGAGTGCCCACGAGCAGTACTTC
TRBV27	-	-	TRBJ1-5	CASPSLRDSNQPQHF	TGTGCCAGTCCCTCACTCAGGGATAGCAATCAGCCCCAGCATTTT
TRBV27	-	-	TRBJ2-5	CASKRWDGGQETQYF	TGTGCCAGCAAACGTTGGGACGGGGGTCAGGAGACCCAGTACTTC
TRBV10-3	once	-	TRBJ1-2	CAISESKPGNGYGYTF	TGTGCCATCAGTGAGTCGAAGCCAGGGAATGGCTATGGCTACACCTTC
TRBV19	-	TRBD1	TRBJ1-2	CASSLLGQVYGYTF	TGTGCCAGTAGTCTCTTGGGACAGGTCTATGGCTACACCTTC
TRBV6-5	-	-	TRBJ2-5	CASSSGGTPGQETQYF	TGTGCCAGCAGTTCCGGTGGGACTCCAGGCCAAGAGACCCAGTACTTC
TRBV7-9	-	TRBD2	TRBJ2-5	CASSLAGEGETQYF	TGTGCCAGCAGCTTAGCAGGGGAGGGAGAGACCCAGTACTTC
TRBV19	-	-	TRBJ1-1	CASSIAGYTEAFF	TGTGCCAGTAGTATAGCAGGGTACACTGAAGCTTTCTTT
TRBV5-1	-	TRBD2	TRBJ2-7	CASTQTSGGSDEQYF	TGCGCCAGCACCCAGACTAGCGGGGGCTCGGACGAGCAGTACTTC
TRBV11-2	-	-	TRBJ1-1	CASSLLRRTEAFF	TGTGCCAGCAGCTTATTACGGAGGACTGAAGCTTTCTTT
TRBV19	-	-	TRBJ1-2	CASSANRVGYTF	TGTGCCAGTAGTGCCAACAGGGTTGGCTACACCTTC
TRBV10-3	few	-	TRBJ2-5	CAISERVEETQYF	TGTGCCATCAGTGAGCGCGTAGAAGAGACCCAGTACTTC
TRBV9	-	TRBD2	TRBJ2-1	CASSVEAGGYNEQFF	TGTGCCAGCAGCGTAGAGGCGGGGGGTTACAATGAGCAGTTCTTC
TRBV5-4	-	TRBD1	TRBJ1-4	CASSLTGGSGTNEKLFF	TGTGCCAGCAGCTTGACAGGGGGCTCGGGAACTAATGAAAAACTGTTTTTT
TRBV12-3/TRBV12-4	-	TRBD1	TRBJ1-2	CASTQTGANGYTF	TGTGCCAGCACCCAGACAGGGGCGAATGGCTACACCTTC
TRBV19	-	-	TRBJ1-6	CASSPRASGALHF	TGTGCCAGTAGCCCGCGGGCATCGGGGGCCCTCCACTTT
TRBV5-4	-	TRBD2	TRBJ2-7	CASIRAGGSYEQYF	TGTGCCAGCATAAGGGCGGGGGGCAGCTACGAGCAGTACTTC
TRBV7-9	-	-	TRBJ1-4	CASSLQGPPEKLFF	TGTGCCAGCAGCTTACAGGGGCCCCCCGAAAAACTGTTTTTT
TRBV4-2	-	-	TRBJ1-3	CASSQDWAQPFSGNTIYF	TGTGCCAGCAGCCAAGATTGGGCCCAGCCGTTCTCTGGAAACACCATATATTTT
TRBV9	-	-	TRBJ1-1	CASSAEQGNTEAFF	TGTGCCAGCAGCGCCGAACAGGGGAACACTGAAGCTTTCTTT
TRBV7-9	-	-	TRBJ1-2	CASSLDFYYGYTF	TGTGCCAGCAGCTTAGATTTCTACTATGGCTACACCTTC
TRBV5-1	-	TRBD1	TRBJ1-6	CASRSGIGQGNSPLHF	TGCGCCAGCAGATCGGGAATTGGACAGGGGAATTCACCCCTCCACTTT
TRBV14	-	-	TRBJ2-1	CASSPPGKRQFF	TGTGCCAGCAGCCCCCCAGGGAAGCGGCAGTTCTTC
TRBV7-9	few	-	TRBJ2-3	CASSLVSSDTQYF	TGTGCCAGCAGCTTAGTATCTTCAGATACGCAGTATTTT
TRBV10-2	-	-	TRBJ1-6	CASSDGGLNNSPLHF	TGCGCCAGCAGTGACGGGGGATTAAATAATTCACCCCTCCACTTT
TRBV10-3	-	TRBD1	TRBJ1-2	CAISEGTGSNYGYTF	TGTGCCATCAGTGAGGGGACAGGGTCTAACTATGGCTACACCTTC
TRBV5-1	-	-	TRBJ2-3	CASSPGEVPSTDTQYF	TGCGCCAGCAGCCCGGGGGAGGTGCCTAGCACAGATACGCAGTATTTT
TRBV7-2	-	-	TRBJ1-2	CASSLDRRSGYTF	TGTGCCAGCAGCTTAGACCGACGGAGCGGCTACACCTTC
TRBV9	-	TRBD1	TRBJ1-2	CASSPRGSANYGYTF	TGTGCCAGCAGCCCCAGGGGGTCAGCTAACTATGGCTACACCTTC
TRBV20-1	few	-	TRBJ2-5	CSPRVKETQYF	TGCAGTCCGCGGGTAAAAGAGACCCAGTACTTC
TRBV28	-	TRBD2	TRBJ2-1	CASRTLAANHYNEQFF	TGTGCCAGCAGAACACTAGCGGCCAATCATTACAATGAGCAGTTCTTC
TRBV13	once	-	TRBJ2-5	CASSSTPRDWSQETQYF	TGTGCCAGCAGCTCGACTCCCCGGGACTGGAGTCAAGAGACCCAGTACTTC
TRBV5-4	-	TRBD1	TRBJ1-6	CASSKEGARYNSPLHF	TGTGCCAGCAGCAAAGAGGGGGCTAGATATAATTCACCCCTCCACTTT
TRBV6-4	-	-	TRBJ1-2	CASSGTSGDGTLYGYTF	TGTGCCAGCAGTGGTACGAGCGGAGACGGAACGCTCTATGGCTACACCTTC
TRBV5-1	-	-	TRBJ2-5	CASSFLPGEETQYF	TGCGCCAGCAGCTTTCTTCCAGGGGAAGAGACCCAGTACTTC
TRBV7-9	-	TRBD2	TRBJ2-7	CASSLAGLAPYEQYF	TGTGCCAGCAGCTTAGCCGGACTAGCGCCCTACGAGCAGTACTTC
TRBV28	-	-	TRBJ1-2	CASSLWRDARSMATTF	TGTGCCAGCAGTTTATGGCGGGACGCCCGATCTATGGCTACAACCTTC